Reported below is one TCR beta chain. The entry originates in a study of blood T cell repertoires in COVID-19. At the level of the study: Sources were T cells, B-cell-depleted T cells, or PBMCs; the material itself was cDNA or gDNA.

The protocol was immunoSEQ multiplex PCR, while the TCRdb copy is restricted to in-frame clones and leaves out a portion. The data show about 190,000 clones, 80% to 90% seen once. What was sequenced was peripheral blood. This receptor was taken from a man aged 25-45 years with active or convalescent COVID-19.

This CDR3 is CASSSYRGLSNQPQHF. The CDR3, as DNA: TGTGCCAGCAGCTCATACAGGGGTCTGAGCAATCAGCCCCAGCATTTT. The rearrangement uses TRBV5-6 and TRBJ1-5, with 7 bases fitting TRBD1. Germline V gene lookup returns CDR1 SGHDT and CDR2 YYEEEE. V gave up 3 bases and J gave up 1 base; unmatched junction bases: 7. This CDR3 has 16 amino acids.